The clone carrying this T cell receptor (beta chain) has a count of ten or more. Its antigen is unknown. Germline CDR1 reads MRHNA; CDR2 reads SNTAGT. The CDR3 extends over 16 amino acids. V dropped 1 base and J dropped 1 base, with 11 bases sitting between them. The data were obtained in a study of T cells after yellow fever vaccination. Overall study findings and caveats: Sorted repertoires could include abundant contaminating clonotypes from bulk cells. After the booster, around 95% of CD4 and around nine tenths of CD8 primary-response clones were re-detected. A weaker secondary response peaked on day 5, the primary on day 15.

Template-switching 5'RACE yielded the TCR cDNA; a universal primer site and UMIs were added in the process. TCRdb fed the 5' RACE reads into MiXCR, producing one record per CDR3 protein. The sample records under 200,000 distinct CDR3 sequences, less than 9% being singletons. The input for sequencing was CD4+ T cells sorted from PBMCs, taken 4 to 5 days after the first yellow fever vaccination. This clonotype was sampled from a man younger than 30 who received the YFV17D yellow fever vaccine. V gene TRBV6-4 combines with J gene TRBJ2-1, with D tentatively TRBD2 (6 bases). The CDR3 DNA is TGTGCCAGCAGTGACTTATGGGGGGTATCCTACAATGAGCAGTTCTTC. Protein product: CASSDLWGVSYNEQFF.